This section outlines one T cell receptor (beta chain) sequence together with its context. Original handling: How many nucleated cells were present was estimated from reference gene primer amplification. Assay: immunoSEQ multiplex PCR; the TCRdb copy retains only in-frame clones and omits some. Clonal size and the V and J genes are those of that table, whereas D and trimming came from the DNA. Of approximately 210,000 clones in the sample, roughly 80% were seen once. This sample is part of a study of blood T cell repertoires in COVID-19. The length of the CDR3 is 13 residues. V was shortened by 1 base and J by 8 bases, with 9 bases between the two germline ends.

V is TRBV12-3 or TRBV12-4 and J is TRBJ2-4, with D perhaps TRBD2 (6 bases). Sequencing was carried out using peripheral blood. The receptor comes from a woman in her 40s with active or convalescent COVID-19. CDR3 sequence reads: CASSLDPGDIQYF. Here the CDR3 DNA reads TGTGCCAGCAGTTTAGATCCGGGGGACATTCAGTACTTC.